This T cell receptor beta chain appears in the sequencing data of a study of identical twins. Germline values: CDR1 LGHDT, CDR2 YNNKEL (reference sequence). Trimming removed 2 bases from V and 15 bases from J, with 14 bases in between. This CDR3 spans 12 amino acids. In TCRdb, the 5' RACE reads were re-called with MiXCR into one record per CDR3 protein. The sample holds approximately 500,000 distinct CDR3 sequences, roughly 24% seen once. General study findings and limits: Out-of-frame TCR alpha sharing in monozygotic twins exceeded recombination model predictions. An excess of low generation probability was shown by twin-shared out-of-frame alpha sequences. The conclusions drew on cross-sectional statistical analysis instead of tracking the same donors.

The sample holds a few counts of this clonotype. The antigen is not known. Separately, the same data were catalogued under a study of T cells expressing NK-cell markers. That publication notes: The authors restricted sorting to alpha-beta TCR T cells with an anti-gamma-delta TCR antibody in several experiments.

The V call is TRBV3-1, the J call TRBJ2-1, with D perhaps matching TRBD2 (6 bases). The specimen was CD4+ T cells sorted from blood. This TCR came from a young woman in good health. The CDR3 coding sequence is TGTGCCAGCAGCCAACGTAAGACTAGTGTGTTCTTC. Translated, it gives CASSQRKTSVFF.